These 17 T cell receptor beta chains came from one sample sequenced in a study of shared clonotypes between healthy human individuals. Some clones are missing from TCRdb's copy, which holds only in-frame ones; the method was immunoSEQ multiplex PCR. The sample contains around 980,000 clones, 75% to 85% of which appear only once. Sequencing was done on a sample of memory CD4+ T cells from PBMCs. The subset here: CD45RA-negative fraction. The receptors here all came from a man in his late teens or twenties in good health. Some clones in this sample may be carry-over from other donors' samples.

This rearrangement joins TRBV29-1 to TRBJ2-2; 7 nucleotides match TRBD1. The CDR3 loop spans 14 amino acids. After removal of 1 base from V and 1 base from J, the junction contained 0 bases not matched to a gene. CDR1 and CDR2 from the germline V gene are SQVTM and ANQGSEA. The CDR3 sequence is CSVEGQGNTGELFF. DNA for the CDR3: TGCAGCGTTGAAGGACAGGGGAACACCGGGGAGCTGTTTTTT.

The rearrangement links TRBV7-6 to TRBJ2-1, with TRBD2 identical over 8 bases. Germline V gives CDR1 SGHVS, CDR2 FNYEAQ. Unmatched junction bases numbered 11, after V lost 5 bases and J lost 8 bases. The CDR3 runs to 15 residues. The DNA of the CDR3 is TGTGCCAGCAGCAAACTAGCGGCCACGGATTATGAGCAGTTCTTC. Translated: CASSKLAATDYEQFF.

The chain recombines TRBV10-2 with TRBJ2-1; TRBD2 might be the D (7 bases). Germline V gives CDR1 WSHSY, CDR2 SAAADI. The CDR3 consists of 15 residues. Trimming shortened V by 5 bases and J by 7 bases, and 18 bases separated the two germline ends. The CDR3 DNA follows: TGCGCCAGCAGTCGGGGAGGGGGGACGGGGAATGAGCAGTTCTTC. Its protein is CASSRGGGTGNEQFF.

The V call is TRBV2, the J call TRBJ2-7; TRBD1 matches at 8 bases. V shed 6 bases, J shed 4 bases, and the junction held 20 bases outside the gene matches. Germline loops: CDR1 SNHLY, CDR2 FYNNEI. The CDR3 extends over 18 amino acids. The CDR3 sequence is CASSWTGTDPASYYEQYF. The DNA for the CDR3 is TGTGCCAGCAGCTGGACAGGGACGGACCCCGCAAGCTATTACGAGCAGTACTTC.

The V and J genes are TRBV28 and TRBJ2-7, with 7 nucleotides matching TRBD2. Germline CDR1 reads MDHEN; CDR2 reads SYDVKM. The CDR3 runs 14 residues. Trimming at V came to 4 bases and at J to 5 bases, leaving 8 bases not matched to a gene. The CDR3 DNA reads TGTGCCAGCAGTTCATCGGGGGGTAGACACGAGCAGTACTTC. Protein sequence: CASSSSGGRHEQYF. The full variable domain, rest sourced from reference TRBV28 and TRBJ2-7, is DVKVTQSSRYLVKRTGEKVFLECVQDMDHENMFWYRQDPGLGLRLIYFSYDVKMKEKGDIPEGYSVSREKKERFSLILESASTNQTSMYLCASSSSGGRHEQYFGPGTRLTVT.

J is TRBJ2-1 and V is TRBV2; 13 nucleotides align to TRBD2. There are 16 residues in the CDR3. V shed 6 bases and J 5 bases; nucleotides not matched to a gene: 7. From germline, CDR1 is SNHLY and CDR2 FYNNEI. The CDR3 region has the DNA TGTGCCAGCAGCCTGCTACTAGCGGGAGGGAACAATGAGCAGTTCTTC. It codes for CASSLLLAGGNNEQFF.

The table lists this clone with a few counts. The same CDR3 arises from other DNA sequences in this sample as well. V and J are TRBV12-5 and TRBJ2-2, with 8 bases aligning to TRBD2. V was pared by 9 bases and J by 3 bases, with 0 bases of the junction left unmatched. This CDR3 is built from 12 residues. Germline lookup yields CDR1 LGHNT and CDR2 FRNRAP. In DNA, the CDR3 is TGTGCTAGCGGGAGGGACACCGGGGAGCTGTTTTTT. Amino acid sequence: CASGRDTGELFF.

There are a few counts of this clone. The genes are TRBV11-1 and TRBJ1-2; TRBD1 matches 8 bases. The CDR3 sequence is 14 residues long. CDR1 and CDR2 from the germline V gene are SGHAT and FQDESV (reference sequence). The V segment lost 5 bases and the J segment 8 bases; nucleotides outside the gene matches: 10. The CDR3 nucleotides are TGTGCCAGCAGCACTCCATCCGGGACAGGCGGCTACACCTTC. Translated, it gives CASSTPSGTGGYTF.

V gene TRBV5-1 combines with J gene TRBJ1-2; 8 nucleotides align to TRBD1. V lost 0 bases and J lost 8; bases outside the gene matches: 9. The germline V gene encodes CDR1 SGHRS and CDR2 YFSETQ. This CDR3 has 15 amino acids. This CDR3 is CASSLGSQGARGYTF. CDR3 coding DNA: TGCGCCAGCAGCTTGGGATCTCAGGGGGCAAGGGGCTACACCTTC.

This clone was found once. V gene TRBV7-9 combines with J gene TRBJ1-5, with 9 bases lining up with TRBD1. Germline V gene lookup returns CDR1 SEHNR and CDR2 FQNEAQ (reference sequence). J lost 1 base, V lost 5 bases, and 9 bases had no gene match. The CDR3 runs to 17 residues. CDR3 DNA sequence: TGTGCCAGCAGCCTTGGGGCGGGACAGGGAAGCAATCAGCCCCAGCATTTT. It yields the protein CASSLGAGQGSNQPQHF. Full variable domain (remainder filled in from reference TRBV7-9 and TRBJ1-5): DTGVSQNPRHKITKRGQNVTFRCDPISEHNRLYWYRQTLGQGPEFLTYFQNEAQLEKSRLLSDRFSAERPKGSFSTLEIQRTEQGDSAMYLCASSLGAGQGSNQPQHFGDGTRLSIL.

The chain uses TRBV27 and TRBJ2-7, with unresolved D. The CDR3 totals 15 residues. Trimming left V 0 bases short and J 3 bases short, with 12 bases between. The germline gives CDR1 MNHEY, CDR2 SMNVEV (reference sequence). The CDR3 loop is CASSLSRPRSYEQYF. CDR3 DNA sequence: TGTGCCAGCAGTTTATCCCGCCCCCGGAGCTACGAGCAGTACTTC.

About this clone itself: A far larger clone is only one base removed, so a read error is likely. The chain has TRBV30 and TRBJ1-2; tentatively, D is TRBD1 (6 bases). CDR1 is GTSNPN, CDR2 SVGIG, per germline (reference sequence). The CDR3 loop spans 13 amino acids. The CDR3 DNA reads TGTGCCTGGAGACAGGGCTCTAAGTATGGCTACACCTTC. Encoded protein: CAWRQGSKYGYTF.

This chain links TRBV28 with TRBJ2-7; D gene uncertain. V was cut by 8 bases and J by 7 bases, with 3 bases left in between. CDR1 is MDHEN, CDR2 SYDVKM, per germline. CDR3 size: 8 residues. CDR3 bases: TGTGCCAGCCAAGAGCAGTACTTC. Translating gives CASQEQYF.

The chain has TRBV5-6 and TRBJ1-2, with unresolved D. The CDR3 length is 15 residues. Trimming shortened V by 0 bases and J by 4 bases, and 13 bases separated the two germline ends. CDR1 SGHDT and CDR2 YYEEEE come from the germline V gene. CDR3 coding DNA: TGTGCCAGCAGCTTGGCCGGATTCGGCAGCTATGGCTACACCTTC. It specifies CASSLAGFGSYGYTF.

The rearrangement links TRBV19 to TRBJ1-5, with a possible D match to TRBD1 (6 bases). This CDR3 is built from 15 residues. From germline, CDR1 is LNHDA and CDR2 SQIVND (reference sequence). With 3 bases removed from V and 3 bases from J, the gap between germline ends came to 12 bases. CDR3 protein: CASSIVRGFNQPQHF. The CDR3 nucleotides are TGTGCCAGTAGTATTGTCAGGGGCTTCAATCAGCCCCAGCATTTT.

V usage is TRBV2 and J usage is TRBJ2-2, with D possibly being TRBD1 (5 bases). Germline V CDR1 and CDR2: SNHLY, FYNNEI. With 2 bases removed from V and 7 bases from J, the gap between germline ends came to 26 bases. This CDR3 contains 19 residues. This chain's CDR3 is CASSEMCHQGRVGNGELFF. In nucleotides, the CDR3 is TGTGCCAGCAGTGAAATGTGTCACCAGGGCCGGGTAGGTAACGGGGAGCTGTTTTTT.

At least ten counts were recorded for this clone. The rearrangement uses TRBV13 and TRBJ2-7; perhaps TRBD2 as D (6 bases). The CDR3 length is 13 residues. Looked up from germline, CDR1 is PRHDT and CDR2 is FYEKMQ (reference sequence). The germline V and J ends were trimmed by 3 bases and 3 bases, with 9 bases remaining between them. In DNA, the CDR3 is TGTGCCAGCAGCTTGACTAGATACTACGAGCAGTACTTC. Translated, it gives CASSLTRYYEQYF.